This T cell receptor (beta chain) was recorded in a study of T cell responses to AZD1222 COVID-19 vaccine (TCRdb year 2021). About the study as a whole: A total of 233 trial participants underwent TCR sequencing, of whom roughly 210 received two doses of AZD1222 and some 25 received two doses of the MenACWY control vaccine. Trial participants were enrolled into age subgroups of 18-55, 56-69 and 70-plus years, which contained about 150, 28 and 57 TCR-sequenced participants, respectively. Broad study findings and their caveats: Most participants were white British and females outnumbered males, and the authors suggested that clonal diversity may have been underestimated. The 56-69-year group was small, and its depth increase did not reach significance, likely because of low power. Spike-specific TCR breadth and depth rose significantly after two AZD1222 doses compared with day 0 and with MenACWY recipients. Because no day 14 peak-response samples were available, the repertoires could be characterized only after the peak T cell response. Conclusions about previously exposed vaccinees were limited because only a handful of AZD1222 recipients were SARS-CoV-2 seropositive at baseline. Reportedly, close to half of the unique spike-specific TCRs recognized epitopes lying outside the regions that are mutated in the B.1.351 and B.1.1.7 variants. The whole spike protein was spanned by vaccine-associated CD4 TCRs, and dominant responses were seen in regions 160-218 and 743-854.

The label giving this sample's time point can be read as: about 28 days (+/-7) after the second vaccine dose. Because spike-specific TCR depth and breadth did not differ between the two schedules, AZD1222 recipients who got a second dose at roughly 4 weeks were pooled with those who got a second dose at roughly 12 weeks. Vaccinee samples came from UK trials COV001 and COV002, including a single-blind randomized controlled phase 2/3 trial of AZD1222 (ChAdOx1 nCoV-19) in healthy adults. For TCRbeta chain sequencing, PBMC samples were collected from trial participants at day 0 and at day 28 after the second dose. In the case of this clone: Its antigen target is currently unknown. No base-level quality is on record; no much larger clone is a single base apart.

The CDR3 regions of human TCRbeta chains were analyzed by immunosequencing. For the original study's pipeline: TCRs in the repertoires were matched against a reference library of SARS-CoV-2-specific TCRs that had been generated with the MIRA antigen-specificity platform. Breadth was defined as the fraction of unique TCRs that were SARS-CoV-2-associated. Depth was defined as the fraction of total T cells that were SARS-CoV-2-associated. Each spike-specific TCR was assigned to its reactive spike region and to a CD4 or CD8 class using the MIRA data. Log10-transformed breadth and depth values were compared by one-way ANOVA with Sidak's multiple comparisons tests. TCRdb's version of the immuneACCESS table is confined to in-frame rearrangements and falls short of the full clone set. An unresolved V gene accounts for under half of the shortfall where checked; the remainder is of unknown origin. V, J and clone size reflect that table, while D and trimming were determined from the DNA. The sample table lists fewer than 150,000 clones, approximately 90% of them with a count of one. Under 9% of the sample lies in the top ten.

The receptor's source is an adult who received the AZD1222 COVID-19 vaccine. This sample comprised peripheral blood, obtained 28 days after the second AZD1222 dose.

In nucleotides, the sequence is TGTGCCAGCCAGACGGCGGGAGAGACCCAGTACTTC. Translated, it gives CASQTAGETQYF. The chain is assembled from TRBV7-9 and TRBJ2-5; TRBD2 might be the D gene, on 5 matching bases. The germline V gene (reference sequence) supplies CDR1 SEHNR and CDR2 FQNEAQ. Deletion took 8 bases off V and 4 bases off J, with a span of 11 bases between the germline ends. Taken from cysteine to phenylalanine, the CDR3 has 12 residues. The entry retains the CDR3 DNA only, 36 bases that are in frame from base 1.